The clone carrying this TCR beta chain was seen just once. These data belong to a study of cytomegalovirus exposure and HLA in healthy donors. Libraries were prepared by immunoSEQ multiplex PCR; TCRdb keeps only in-frame clonotypes and omits some of them. Altogether tens of thousands of clones are present, around 94% being singletons, with the ten largest covering roughly 3.2%. There are 13 residues in the CDR3. The V gene's germline CDR1 is SEHNR and CDR2 FQNEAQ (reference sequence). V was pared by 7 bases and J by 2 bases, with 11 bases between. The receptor was derived from a woman under 30 in good health and CMV-seropositive. The rearrangement uses TRBV7-9 and TRBJ1-1; D gene ambiguous. Source material: PBMCs. In nucleotides, the CDR3 is TGTGCCAGCACCCTAGATATTAACACTGAAGCTTTCTTT. It yields the protein CASTLDINTEAFF.